This TCR beta chain derives from a study of blood T cell repertoires in COVID-19. As for the study in general: The United States, Italy and Spain supplied acute and convalescent COVID-19 samples.

Profiling relied on immunoSEQ multiplex PCR, and the TCRdb table lists in-frame clones only, not all of them. The repertoire includes around 220,000 clones, around 88% of them detected once, and roughly 15% sits in the top ten. This clone has only a few counts. V lost 7 bases to trimming and J lost 1 base, with 8 bases between them. This CDR3 is 13 amino acids long. The germline gives CDR1 LGHNT, CDR2 FRNRAP. The sequenced sample consisted of PBMCs or T cells enriched from blood (not recorded which). This chain uses TRBV12-5 with TRBJ1-5; D unclear. This receptor was obtained from a woman aged 50 to 60 with acute COVID-19. The CDR3 protein is CASAAESNQPQHF. CDR3 coding DNA: TGTGCTAGTGCCGCGGAGAGCAATCAGCCCCAGCATTTT.